This T cell receptor (beta chain) was obtained from a study of T cell responses to AZD1222 COVID-19 vaccine. Study summary: Pooling was applied to second doses at about 4 or about 12 weeks.

The CDR3 has 16 residues. Data came from immunoSEQ multiplex PCR; TCRdb stores just in-frame clones and leaves some out. The table shows 150,000 to 180,000 clones, with about 87% occurring only once. The TCR comes from an adult in good health. This chain uses TRBV21-1 with TRBJ2-5. TRBV21-1 is tagged as a pseudogene. This sample comprised peripheral blood, obtained on day 0 of AZD1222 vaccination. DNA of the CDR3: TGTGCCAGCACCTTTAAATCGGGCAGCCACCAAGAGACCCAGTACTTC. Residues: CASTFKSGSHQETQYF.